A single TCR beta chain is shown here with its context. The antigen is not known. Measured with immunoSEQ multiplex PCR; TCRdb has only the in-frame clones, and not every one. The table records 110,000 or so clones, approximately 89% of them present only once. The sample originates from a study of T cell responses to AZD1222 COVID-19 vaccine. V was shortened by 0 bases and J by 1 base, with 10 bases between the two germline ends. This CDR3 has 16 amino acids. Germline V lookup: CDR1 SGDLS, CDR2 YYNGEE. The study, taken as a whole, reports: After the peak T cell response, and only then, were repertoires sampled. Most donors were white British and more were female, and clonal diversity was possibly underestimated. Two doses of AZD1222 preceded a rise in Spike-specific TCR breadth and depth.

This receptor was taken from an adult in good health. The V and J genes are TRBV9 and TRBJ2-2, with D possibly being TRBD2 (5 bases). This sample comprised peripheral blood, obtained on day 0 of AZD1222 vaccination. The CDR3 reads CASSVARGLNTGELFF. The CDR3 DNA reads TGTGCCAGCAGCGTAGCTCGGGGTCTGAACACCGGGGAGCTGTTTTTT.